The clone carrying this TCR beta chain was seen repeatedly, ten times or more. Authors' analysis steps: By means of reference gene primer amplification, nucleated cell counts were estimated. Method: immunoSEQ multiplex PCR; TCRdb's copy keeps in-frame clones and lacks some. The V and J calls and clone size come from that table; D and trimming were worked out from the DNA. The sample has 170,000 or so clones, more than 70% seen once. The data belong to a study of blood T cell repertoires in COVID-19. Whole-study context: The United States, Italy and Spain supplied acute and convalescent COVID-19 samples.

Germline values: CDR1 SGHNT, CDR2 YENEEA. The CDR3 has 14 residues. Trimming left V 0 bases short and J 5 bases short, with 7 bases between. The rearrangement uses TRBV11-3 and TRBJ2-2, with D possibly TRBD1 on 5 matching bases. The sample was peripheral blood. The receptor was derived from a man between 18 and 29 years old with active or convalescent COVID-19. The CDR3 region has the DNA TGTGCCAGCAGCTTAGATCCAGGGACCGGGGAGCTGTTTTTT. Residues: CASSLDPGTGELFF.